A selection of T cell receptor beta chains follows, all from one sample in a study of shared clonotypes between healthy human individuals. Method: immunoSEQ multiplex PCR; TCRdb's copy keeps in-frame clones and lacks some. This repertoire shows approximately 500,000 clones, about 96% found once; its top ten account for 0.06%. Sequencing used naive CD4+ T cells sorted from blood. The source is a woman aged 25 to 39 in good health. Both conserved end residues are part of each CDR3. The order of the fields is clone size, D gene, J gene, V gene, CDR3 protein, CDR3 DNA. A D gene is named only where the DNA matches it firmly. Part of the rows lack a size; the others show once, few, many or a class for expanded clones.

abundance: NA; d_gene: TRBD2; j_gene: TRBJ2-1; v_gene: TRBV2; CDR3aa: CGTSGRAKNEQFF; CDR3nt: TGTGGGACTAGCGGGAGGGCCAAGAATGAGCAGTTCTTC
abundance: NA; d_gene: TRBD1; j_gene: TRBJ1-2; v_gene: TRBV6-1; CDR3aa: CASRHTGTASGYTF; CDR3nt: TGTGCCAGCAGGCACACCGGGACAGCGAGCGGCTACACCTTC
abundance: few; d_gene: TRBD2; j_gene: TRBJ2-7; v_gene: TRBV18; CDR3aa: CASSPSGTSGSLPYEQYF; CDR3nt: TGTGCCAGCTCACCTTCCGGGACTAGCGGGAGTCTTCCCTACGAGCAGTACTTC
abundance: NA; d_gene: NA; j_gene: TRBJ2-5; v_gene: TRBV6-1; CDR3aa: CASSIAVESQGTQYF; CDR3nt: TGTGCCAGCAGTATAGCCGTGGAAAGCCAGGGGACCCAGTACTTC
abundance: NA; d_gene: NA; j_gene: TRBJ1-4; v_gene: TRBV5-1; CDR3aa: CASSLGLQGEKLFF; CDR3nt: TGCGCCAGCAGCTTGGGACTTCAGGGCGAAAAACTGTTTTTT
abundance: NA; d_gene: NA; j_gene: TRBJ1-4; v_gene: TRBV5-1; CDR3aa: CASSLSWTGNNEKLFF; CDR3nt: TGCGCCAGCAGCTTATCCTGGACGGGGAATAATGAAAAACTGTTTTTT
abundance: NA; d_gene: NA; j_gene: TRBJ1-2; v_gene: TRBV28; CDR3aa: CASRKQPVVRSTF; CDR3nt: TGTGCCAGCAGGAAACAGCCTGTAGTCAGGTCCACCTTC
abundance: NA; d_gene: TRBD1; j_gene: TRBJ2-7; v_gene: TRBV5-1; CDR3aa: CASSLVGGQGFYEQYF; CDR3nt: TGCGCCAGCAGCTTGGTCGGAGGACAGGGGTTTTACGAGCAGTACTTC
abundance: NA; d_gene: NA; j_gene: TRBJ2-5; v_gene: TRBV28; CDR3aa: CASQASSEETQYF; CDR3nt: TGTGCCAGCCAAGCTAGCTCTGAAGAGACCCAGTACTTC
abundance: NA; d_gene: NA; j_gene: TRBJ1-5; v_gene: TRBV27; CDR3aa: CASSPTGAQPQHF; CDR3nt: TGTGCCAGCAGTCCAACAGGAGCTCAGCCCCAGCATTTT
abundance: NA; d_gene: NA; j_gene: TRBJ1-2; v_gene: TRBV7-9; CDR3aa: CASSSIALQGNYGYTF; CDR3nt: TGTGCCAGCAGCTCAATAGCCCTACAGGGTAACTATGGCTACACCTTC
abundance: NA; d_gene: NA; j_gene: TRBJ2-6; v_gene: TRBV9; CDR3aa: CASSGTMAGANVLTF; CDR3nt: TGTGCCAGCAGCGGGACGATGGCTGGGGCCAACGTCCTGACTTTC
abundance: NA; d_gene: NA; j_gene: TRBJ2-1; v_gene: TRBV10-1; CDR3aa: CASSEAGLSSYNEQFF; CDR3nt: TGCGCCAGCAGTGAAGCTGGCCTCAGCTCCTACAATGAGCAGTTCTTC
abundance: NA; d_gene: NA; j_gene: TRBJ2-3; v_gene: TRBV11-2; CDR3aa: CASSKQLGGSDTQYF; CDR3nt: TGTGCCAGCAGCAAACAGTTGGGGGGTTCGGATACGCAGTATTTT
abundance: NA; d_gene: NA; j_gene: TRBJ2-3; v_gene: TRBV5-4; CDR3aa: CASSLDRTDTQYF; CDR3nt: TGTGCCAGCAGCTTGGACCGCACAGATACGCAGTATTTT
abundance: NA; d_gene: NA; j_gene: TRBJ1-6; v_gene: TRBV30; CDR3aa: CAWSVMAANSPLHF; CDR3nt: TGTGCCTGGAGTGTAATGGCGGCTAATTCACCCCTCCACTTT
abundance: NA; d_gene: NA; j_gene: TRBJ2-2; v_gene: TRBV11-2; CDR3aa: CASSSQGVTGELFF; CDR3nt: TGTGCCAGCAGCTCCCAAGGGGTCACCGGGGAGCTGTTTTTT
abundance: NA; d_gene: NA; j_gene: TRBJ2-7; v_gene: TRBV28; CDR3aa: CASRLGSGHEQYF; CDR3nt: TGTGCCAGCAGACTCGGGTCCGGGCACGAGCAGTACTTC
abundance: NA; d_gene: TRBD1; j_gene: TRBJ2-4; v_gene: TRBV19; CDR3aa: CASTQTGTALAKNIQYF; CDR3nt: TGTGCCAGTACCCAAACCGGGACAGCTTTGGCCAAAAACATTCAGTACTTC
abundance: once; d_gene: NA; j_gene: TRBJ2-1; v_gene: TRBV7-9; CDR3aa: CASSLALGWGNEQFF; CDR3nt: TGTGCCAGCAGCTTAGCGCTCGGGTGGGGGAATGAGCAGTTCTTC
abundance: NA; d_gene: TRBD2; j_gene: TRBJ2-3; v_gene: TRBV6-9; CDR3aa: CASSTGGTSGFPDTQYF; CDR3nt: TGTGCCAGCAGTACGGGCGGGACTAGCGGATTCCCCGATACGCAGTATTTT
abundance: NA; d_gene: NA; j_gene: TRBJ1-2; v_gene: TRBV30; CDR3aa: CAWSADLF; CDR3nt: TGTGCCTGGAGTGCCGACCTCTTC
abundance: NA; d_gene: NA; j_gene: TRBJ2-2; v_gene: TRBV5-1; CDR3aa: CASSVGGTGELFF; CDR3nt: TGCGCCAGCAGCGTGGGCGGGACCGGGGAGCTGTTTTTT
abundance: NA; d_gene: NA; j_gene: TRBJ1-1; v_gene: TRBV7-8; CDR3aa: CASSRLGQGTEAFF; CDR3nt: TGTGCCAGCAGCCGTCTCGGGCAAGGCACTGAAGCTTTCTTT
abundance: NA; d_gene: NA; j_gene: TRBJ2-1; v_gene: TRBV29-1; CDR3aa: CSAQYTNSGGGGDEQFF; CDR3nt: TGCAGCGCGCAATATACAAATAGTGGCGGAGGGGGCGATGAGCAGTTCTTC
abundance: NA; d_gene: TRBD1; j_gene: TRBJ1-2; v_gene: TRBV7-9; CDR3aa: CASSIQGAYGYTF; CDR3nt: TGTGCCAGCAGCATACAGGGGGCCTATGGCTACACCTTC
abundance: NA; d_gene: NA; j_gene: TRBJ1-2; v_gene: TRBV2; CDR3aa: CASSGNYGYTF; CDR3nt: TGTGCCAGCAGTGGAAACTATGGCTACACCTTC
abundance: NA; d_gene: NA; j_gene: TRBJ1-1; v_gene: TRBV28; CDR3aa: CASSLGWYGFF; CDR3nt: TGTGCCAGCAGTTTAGGCTGGTATGGTTTCTTT
abundance: NA; d_gene: TRBD2; j_gene: TRBJ2-7; v_gene: TRBV13; CDR3aa: CASSLTGGRAGEQYF; CDR3nt: TGTGCCAGCAGCTTAACTGGCGGGAGGGCTGGCGAGCAGTACTTC
abundance: NA; d_gene: NA; j_gene: TRBJ1-2; v_gene: TRBV5-1; CDR3aa: CASSFGRERDGYTF; CDR3nt: TGCGCCAGCAGCTTCGGGCGGGAAAGAGATGGCTACACCTTC
abundance: NA; d_gene: NA; j_gene: TRBJ2-7; v_gene: TRBV15; CDR3aa: CATSRGPNYEQYF; CDR3nt: TGTGCCACCAGCAGAGGCCCGAACTACGAGCAGTACTTC
abundance: NA; d_gene: NA; j_gene: TRBJ2-7; v_gene: TRBV29-1; CDR3aa: CSQPSPQPYEQYF; CDR3nt: TGCAGCCAGCCCTCCCCACAGCCCTACGAGCAGTACTTC
abundance: NA; d_gene: NA; j_gene: TRBJ2-7; v_gene: TRBV23-1; CDR3aa: CASSQSSGFWNYEQYF; CDR3nt: TGCGCCAGCAGTCAATCTTCCGGGTTCTGGAACTACGAGCAGTACTTC
abundance: NA; d_gene: NA; j_gene: TRBJ1-1; v_gene: TRBV18; CDR3aa: CASSAQYEAFF; CDR3nt: TGTGCCAGCTCAGCTCAGTATGAAGCTTTCTTT
abundance: NA; d_gene: NA; j_gene: TRBJ2-3; v_gene: TRBV9; CDR3aa: CASSDGTLTDTQYF; CDR3nt: TGTGCCAGCAGCGACGGGACGCTCACAGATACGCAGTATTTT
abundance: NA; d_gene: TRBD1; j_gene: TRBJ2-3; v_gene: TRBV10-3; CDR3aa: CAHRGGSGMGTDTQYF; CDR3nt: TGTGCCCACAGGGGCGGGTCGGGGATGGGCACAGATACGCAGTATTTT
abundance: NA; d_gene: NA; j_gene: TRBJ1-4; v_gene: TRBV7-9; CDR3aa: CASSLGGRNNEKLFF; CDR3nt: TGTGCCAGCAGCTTAGGTGGCAGGAATAATGAAAAACTGTTTTTT
abundance: NA; d_gene: NA; j_gene: TRBJ2-3; v_gene: TRBV20-1; CDR3aa: CSAREADTQYF; CDR3nt: TGCAGTGCTAGAGAGGCAGATACGCAGTATTTT
abundance: once; d_gene: NA; j_gene: TRBJ1-2; v_gene: TRBV6-6; CDR3aa: CASSSWTALGYTF; CDR3nt: TGTGCCAGCAGTTCCTGGACCGCGCTCGGCTACACCTTC
abundance: NA; d_gene: NA; j_gene: TRBJ2-7; v_gene: TRBV4-1; CDR3aa: CASSQEPGPRTYEQYF; CDR3nt: TGCGCCAGCAGCCAAGAGCCGGGTCCACGAACCTACGAGCAGTACTTC